This T cell receptor beta chain was identified in a study of cytomegalovirus exposure and HLA in healthy donors. This clone was seen once. The antigen remains unidentified. The CDR3 length is 14 residues. CDR1 and CDR2 from the germline V gene are SGHRS and YFSETQ. A multiplex PCR was run with 60 Vbeta primers and 13 Jbeta primers. Assay used: immunoSEQ multiplex PCR; TCRdb lists only in-frame clones, some missing. The table lists around 50,000 clones, around 82% of them singletons. Study-wide findings and caveats: CMV serostatus was the sole immune exposure information available. Later analysis associated a missense DCLRE1C variant with TCR beta V- and J-gene trimming. The presence/absence work took it that sequencing depth was about the same across donors.

The sequencing sample was made of PBMCs. This clonotype originated in a man aged 30-40 years in good health and CMV-seropositive. J is TRBJ2-5 and V is TRBV5-1; 8 nucleotides agree with TRBD1. The J call may be wrong; the DNA end is better matched by TRBJ2-7. This CDR3 is CASSLNQGAYEQYF. CDR3 in DNA: TGCGCCAGCAGCTTGAACCAGGGGGCTTACGAGCAGTACTTC.